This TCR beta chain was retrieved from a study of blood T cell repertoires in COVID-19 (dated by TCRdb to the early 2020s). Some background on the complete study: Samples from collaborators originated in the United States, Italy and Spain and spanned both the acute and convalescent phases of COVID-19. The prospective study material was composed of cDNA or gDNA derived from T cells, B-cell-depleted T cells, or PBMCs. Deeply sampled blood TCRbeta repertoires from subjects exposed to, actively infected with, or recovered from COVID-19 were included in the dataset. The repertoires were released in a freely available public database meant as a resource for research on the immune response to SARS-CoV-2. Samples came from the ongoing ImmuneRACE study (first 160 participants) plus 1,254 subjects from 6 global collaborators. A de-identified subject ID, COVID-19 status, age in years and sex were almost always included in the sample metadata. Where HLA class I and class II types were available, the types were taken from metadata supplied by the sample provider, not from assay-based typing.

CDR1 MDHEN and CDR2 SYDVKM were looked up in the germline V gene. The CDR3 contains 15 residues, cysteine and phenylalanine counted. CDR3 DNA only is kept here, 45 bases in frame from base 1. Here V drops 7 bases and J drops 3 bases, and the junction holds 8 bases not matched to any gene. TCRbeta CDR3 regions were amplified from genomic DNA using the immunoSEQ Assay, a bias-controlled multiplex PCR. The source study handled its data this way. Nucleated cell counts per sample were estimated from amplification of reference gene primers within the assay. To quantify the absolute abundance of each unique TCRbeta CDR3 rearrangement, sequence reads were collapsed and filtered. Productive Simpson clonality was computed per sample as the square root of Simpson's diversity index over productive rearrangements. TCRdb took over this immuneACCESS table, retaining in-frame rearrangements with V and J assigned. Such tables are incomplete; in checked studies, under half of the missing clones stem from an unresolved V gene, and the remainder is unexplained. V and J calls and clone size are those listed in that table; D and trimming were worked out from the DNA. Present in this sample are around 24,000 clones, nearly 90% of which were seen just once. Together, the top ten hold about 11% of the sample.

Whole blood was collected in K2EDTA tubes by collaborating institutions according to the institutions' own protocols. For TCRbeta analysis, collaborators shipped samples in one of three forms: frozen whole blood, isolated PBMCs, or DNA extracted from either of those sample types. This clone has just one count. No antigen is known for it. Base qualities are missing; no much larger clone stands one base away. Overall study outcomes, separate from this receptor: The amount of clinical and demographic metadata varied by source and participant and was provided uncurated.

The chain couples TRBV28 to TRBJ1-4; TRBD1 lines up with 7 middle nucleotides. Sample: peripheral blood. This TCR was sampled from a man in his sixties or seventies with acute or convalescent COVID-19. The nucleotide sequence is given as TGTGCCAGCATCAGGGGCGGGACAGCTAATGAAAAACTGTTTTTT. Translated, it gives CASIRGGTANEKLFF.